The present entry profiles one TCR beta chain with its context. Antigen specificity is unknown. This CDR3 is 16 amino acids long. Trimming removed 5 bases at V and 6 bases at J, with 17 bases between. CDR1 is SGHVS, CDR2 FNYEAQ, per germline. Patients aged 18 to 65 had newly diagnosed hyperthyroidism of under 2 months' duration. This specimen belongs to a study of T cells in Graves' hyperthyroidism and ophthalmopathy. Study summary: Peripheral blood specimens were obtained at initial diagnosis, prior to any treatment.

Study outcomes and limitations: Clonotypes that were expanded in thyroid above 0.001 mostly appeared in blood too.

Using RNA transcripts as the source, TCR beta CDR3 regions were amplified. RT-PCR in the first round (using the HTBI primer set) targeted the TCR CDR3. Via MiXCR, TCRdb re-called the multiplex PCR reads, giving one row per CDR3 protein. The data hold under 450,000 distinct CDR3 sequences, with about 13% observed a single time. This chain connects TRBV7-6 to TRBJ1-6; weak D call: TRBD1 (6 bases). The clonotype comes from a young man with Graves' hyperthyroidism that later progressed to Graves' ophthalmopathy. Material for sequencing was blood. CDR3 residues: CASSPRRDIGNSPLHF. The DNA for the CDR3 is TGTGCCAGCAGCCCACGAAGGGACATCGGTAATTCACCCCTCCACTTT.